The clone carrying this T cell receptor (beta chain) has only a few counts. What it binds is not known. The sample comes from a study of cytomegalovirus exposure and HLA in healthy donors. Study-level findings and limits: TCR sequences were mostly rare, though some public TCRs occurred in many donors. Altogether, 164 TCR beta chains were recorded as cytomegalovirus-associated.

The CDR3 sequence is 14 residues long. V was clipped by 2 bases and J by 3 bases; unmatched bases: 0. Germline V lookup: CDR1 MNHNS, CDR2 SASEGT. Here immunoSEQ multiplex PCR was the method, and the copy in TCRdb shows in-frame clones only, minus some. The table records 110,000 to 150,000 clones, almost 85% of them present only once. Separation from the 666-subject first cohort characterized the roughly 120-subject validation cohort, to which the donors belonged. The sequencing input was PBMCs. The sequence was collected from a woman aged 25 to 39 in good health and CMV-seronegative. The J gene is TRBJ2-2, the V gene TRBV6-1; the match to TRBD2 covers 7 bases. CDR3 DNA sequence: TGTGCCAGCAGTGAACTAGCGGACACCGGGGAGCTGTTTTTT. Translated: CASSELADTGELFF.